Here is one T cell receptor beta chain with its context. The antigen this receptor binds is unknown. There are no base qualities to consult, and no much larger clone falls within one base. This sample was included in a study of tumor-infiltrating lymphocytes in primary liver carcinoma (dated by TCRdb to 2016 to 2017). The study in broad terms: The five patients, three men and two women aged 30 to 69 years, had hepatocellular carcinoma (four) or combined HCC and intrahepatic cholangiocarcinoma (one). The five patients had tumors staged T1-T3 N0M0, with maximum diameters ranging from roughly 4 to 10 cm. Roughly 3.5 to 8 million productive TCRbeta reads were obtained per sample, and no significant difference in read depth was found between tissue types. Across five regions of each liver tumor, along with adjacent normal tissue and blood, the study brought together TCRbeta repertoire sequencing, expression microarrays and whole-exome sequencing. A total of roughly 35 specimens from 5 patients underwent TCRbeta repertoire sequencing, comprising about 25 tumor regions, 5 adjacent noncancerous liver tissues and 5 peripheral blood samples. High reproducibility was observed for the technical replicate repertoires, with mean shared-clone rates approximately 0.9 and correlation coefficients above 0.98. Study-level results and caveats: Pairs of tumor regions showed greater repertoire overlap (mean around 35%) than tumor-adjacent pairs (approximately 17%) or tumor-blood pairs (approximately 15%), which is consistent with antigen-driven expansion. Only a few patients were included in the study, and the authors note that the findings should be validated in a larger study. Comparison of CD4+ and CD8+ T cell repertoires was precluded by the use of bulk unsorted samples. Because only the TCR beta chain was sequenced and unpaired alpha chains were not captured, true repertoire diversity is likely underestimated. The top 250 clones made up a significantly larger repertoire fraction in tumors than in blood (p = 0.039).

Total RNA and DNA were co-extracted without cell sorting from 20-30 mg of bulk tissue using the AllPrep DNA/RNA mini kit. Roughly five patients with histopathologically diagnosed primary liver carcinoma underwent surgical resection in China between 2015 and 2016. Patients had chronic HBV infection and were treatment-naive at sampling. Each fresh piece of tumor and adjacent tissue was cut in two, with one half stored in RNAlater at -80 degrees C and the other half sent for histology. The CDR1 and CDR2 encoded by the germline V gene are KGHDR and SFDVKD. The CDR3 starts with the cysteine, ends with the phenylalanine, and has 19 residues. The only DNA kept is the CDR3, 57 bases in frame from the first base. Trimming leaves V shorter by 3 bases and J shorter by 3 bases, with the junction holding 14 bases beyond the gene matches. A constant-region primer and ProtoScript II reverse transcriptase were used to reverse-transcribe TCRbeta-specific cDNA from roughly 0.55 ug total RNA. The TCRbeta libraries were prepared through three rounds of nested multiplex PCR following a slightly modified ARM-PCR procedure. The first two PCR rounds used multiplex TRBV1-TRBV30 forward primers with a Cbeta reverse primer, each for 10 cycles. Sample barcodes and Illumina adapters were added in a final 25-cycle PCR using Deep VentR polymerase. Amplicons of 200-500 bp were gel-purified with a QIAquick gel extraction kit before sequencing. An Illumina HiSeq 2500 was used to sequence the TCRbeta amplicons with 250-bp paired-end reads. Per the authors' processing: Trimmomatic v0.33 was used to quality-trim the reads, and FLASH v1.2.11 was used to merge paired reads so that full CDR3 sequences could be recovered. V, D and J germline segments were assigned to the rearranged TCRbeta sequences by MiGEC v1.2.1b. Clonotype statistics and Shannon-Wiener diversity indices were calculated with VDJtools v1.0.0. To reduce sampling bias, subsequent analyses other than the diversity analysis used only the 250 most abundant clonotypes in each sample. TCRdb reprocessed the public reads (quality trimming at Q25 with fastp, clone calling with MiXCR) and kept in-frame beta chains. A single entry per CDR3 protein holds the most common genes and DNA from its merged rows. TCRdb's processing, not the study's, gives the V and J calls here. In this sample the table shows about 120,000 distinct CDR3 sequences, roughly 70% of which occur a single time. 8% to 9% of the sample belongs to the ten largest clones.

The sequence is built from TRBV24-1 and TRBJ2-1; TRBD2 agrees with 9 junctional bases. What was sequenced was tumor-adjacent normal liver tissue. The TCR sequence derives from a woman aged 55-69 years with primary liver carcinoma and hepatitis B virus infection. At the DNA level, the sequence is TGTGCCACCAGTGATCCTGCTACGTCGGCTAGCGGGAACTACAATGAGCAGTTCTTC. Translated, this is CATSDPATSASGNYNEQFF.